This record covers a single T cell receptor beta chain. The record originates from a study of blood T cell repertoires in COVID-19. In the study overall: The origin of the acute and convalescent COVID-19 samples was the United States, Italy and Spain. From T cells, B-cell-depleted T cells, or PBMCs came the material, which was cDNA or gDNA.

Original methodology: Researchers report that nucleated cell counts were estimated from reference gene primer amplification. Profiling relied on immunoSEQ multiplex PCR, and the TCRdb table lists in-frame clones only, not all of them. V, J and clone size were drawn from that table, and D and trimming were deduced from the DNA. The repertoire holds about 480,000 clones, roughly 89% seen once, with roughly 4% in the top ten. The CDR3 sequence is 17 residues long. CDR1 GTSNPN and CDR2 SVGIG come from the germline V gene (reference sequence). V shed 2 bases, J shed 0 bases, and the junction held 10 bases outside the gene matches.

The specimen sequenced was peripheral blood. This sequence joins TRBV30 and TRBJ1-5, with 7 positions matching TRBD1. This receptor was identified in a woman between 25 and 40 years old with acute or convalescent COVID-19. The CDR3 DNA follows: TGTGCCTGGAGTCCCCAACGGGACAGCAATAGCAATCAGCCCCAGCATTTT. Amino acids: CAWSPQRDSNSNQPQHF.